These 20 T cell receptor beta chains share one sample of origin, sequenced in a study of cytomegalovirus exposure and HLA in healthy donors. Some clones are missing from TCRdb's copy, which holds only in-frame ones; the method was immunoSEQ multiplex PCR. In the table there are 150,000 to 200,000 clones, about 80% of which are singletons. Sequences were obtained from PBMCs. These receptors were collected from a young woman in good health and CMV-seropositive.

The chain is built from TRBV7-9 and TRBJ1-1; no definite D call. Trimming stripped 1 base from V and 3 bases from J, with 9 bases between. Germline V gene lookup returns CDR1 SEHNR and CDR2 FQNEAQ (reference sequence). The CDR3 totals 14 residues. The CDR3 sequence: CASSLERSYTEAFF. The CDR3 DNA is TGTGCCAGCAGCTTAGAGCGGTCGTACACTGAAGCTTTCTTT.

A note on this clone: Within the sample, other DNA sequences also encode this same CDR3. The DNA for the CDR3 is TGCAGTGCCAGCAGGGGGACTGAAGCTTTCTTT. It is translated as CSASRGTEAFF. The chain employs TRBV20-1 and TRBJ1-1; TRBD1 matches at 7 bases. This CDR3 contains 11 residues. CDR1 and CDR2 from the germline V gene are DFQATT and SNEGSKA (reference sequence). Trimming took 6 bases from V and 5 from J; bases not matched to a gene: 3.

The chain's CDR3 is CASSPFTVGSGNTIYF. In DNA, the CDR3 is TGTGCCAGCAGCCCATTTACGGTTGGCTCTGGAAACACCATATATTTT. V is TRBV7-8 and J is TRBJ1-3; D uncertain. Looked up from germline, CDR1 is SGHVS and CDR2 is FQNEAQ. The CDR3 is made up of 16 amino acids. The V end was cut by 5 bases, the J end by 0 bases, with 14 bases between. The whole variable domain, remainder taken from reference TRBV7-8 and TRBJ1-3, is GAGVSQSPRYKVAKRGQDVALRCDPISGHVSLFWYQQALGQGPEFLTYFQNEAQLDKSGLPSDRFFAERPEGSVSTLKIQRTQQEDSAVYLCASSPFTVGSGNTIYFGEGSWLTVV.

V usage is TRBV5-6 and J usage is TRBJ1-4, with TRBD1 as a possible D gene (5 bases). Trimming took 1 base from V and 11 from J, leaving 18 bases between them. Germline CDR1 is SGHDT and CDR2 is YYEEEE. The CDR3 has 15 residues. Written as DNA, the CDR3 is TGTGCCAGCAGCTTGAGGATTTCAAGGGGTGGGAAACTGTTTTTT. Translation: CASSLRISRGGKLFF.

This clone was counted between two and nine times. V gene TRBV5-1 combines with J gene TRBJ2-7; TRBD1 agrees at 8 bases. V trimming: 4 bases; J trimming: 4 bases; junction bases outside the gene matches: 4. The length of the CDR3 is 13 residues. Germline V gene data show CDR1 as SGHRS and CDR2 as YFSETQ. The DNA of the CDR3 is TGCGCCAGCAGCCCGGACAGGGCTTACGAGCAGTACTTC. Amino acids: CASSPDRAYEQYF.

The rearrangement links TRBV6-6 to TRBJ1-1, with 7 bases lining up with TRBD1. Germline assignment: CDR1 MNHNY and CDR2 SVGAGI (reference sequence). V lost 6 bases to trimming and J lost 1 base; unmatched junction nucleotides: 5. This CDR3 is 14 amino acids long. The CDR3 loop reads CASSSGQRNTEAFF. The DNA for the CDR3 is TGTGCCAGCAGCTCGGGACAGAGGAACACTGAAGCTTTCTTT.

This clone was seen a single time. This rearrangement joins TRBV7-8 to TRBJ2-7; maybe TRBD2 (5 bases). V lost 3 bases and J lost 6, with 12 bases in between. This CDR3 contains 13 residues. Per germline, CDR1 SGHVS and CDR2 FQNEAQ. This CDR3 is CASSLTTRGEQYF. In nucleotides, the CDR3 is TGTGCCAGCAGCTTGACTACGCGAGGCGAGCAGTACTTC.

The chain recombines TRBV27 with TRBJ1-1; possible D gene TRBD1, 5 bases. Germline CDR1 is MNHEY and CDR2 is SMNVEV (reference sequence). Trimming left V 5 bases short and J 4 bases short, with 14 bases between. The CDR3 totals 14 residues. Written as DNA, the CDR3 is TGTGCCAGCAGTGAAGGGCGGGGGAGCACTGAAGCTTTCTTT. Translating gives CASSEGRGSTEAFF.

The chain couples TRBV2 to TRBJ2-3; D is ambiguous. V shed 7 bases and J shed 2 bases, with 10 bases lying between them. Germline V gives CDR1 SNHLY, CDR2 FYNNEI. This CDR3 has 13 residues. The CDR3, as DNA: TGTGCCAGCACCGAAAGACTCACAGATACGCAGTATTTT. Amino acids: CASTERLTDTQYF.

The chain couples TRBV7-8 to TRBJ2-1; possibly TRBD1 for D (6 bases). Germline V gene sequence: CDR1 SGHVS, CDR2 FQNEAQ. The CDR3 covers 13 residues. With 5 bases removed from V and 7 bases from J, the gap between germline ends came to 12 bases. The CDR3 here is CASSVPQGNEQFF. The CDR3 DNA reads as TGTGCCAGCAGCGTTCCACAGGGAAATGAGCAGTTCTTC. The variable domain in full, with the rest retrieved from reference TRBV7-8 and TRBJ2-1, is GAGVSQSPRYKVAKRGQDVALRCDPISGHVSLFWYQQALGQGPEFLTYFQNEAQLDKSGLPSDRFFAERPEGSVSTLKIQRTQQEDSAVYLCASSVPQGNEQFFGPGTRLTVL.

In DNA, the CDR3 is TGTGCCAGCAGTTTATTACCAGGGTCGCCGTCCGGGGCCAACGTCCTGACTTTC. Its translation is CASSLLPGSPSGANVLTF. The V gene is TRBV27, the J gene TRBJ2-6, with a possible D match to TRBD1 (5 bases). V lost 1 base and J lost 4, with 17 bases in between. Germline V gene data show CDR1 as MNHEY and CDR2 as SMNVEV (reference sequence). This CDR3 has 18 residues.

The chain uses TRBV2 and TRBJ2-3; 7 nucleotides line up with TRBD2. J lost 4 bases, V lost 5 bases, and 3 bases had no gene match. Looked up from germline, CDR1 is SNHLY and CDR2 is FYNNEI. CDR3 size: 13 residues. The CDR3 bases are TGTGCCAGCAGTTGGGGGGGGTCAGATACGCAGTATTTT. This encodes CASSWGGSDTQYF.

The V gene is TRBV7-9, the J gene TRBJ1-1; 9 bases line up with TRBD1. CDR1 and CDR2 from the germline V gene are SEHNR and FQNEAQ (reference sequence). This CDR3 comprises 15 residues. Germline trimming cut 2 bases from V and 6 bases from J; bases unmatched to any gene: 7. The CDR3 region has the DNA TGTGCCAGCAGCTTACTCGGAACAGGGGGCGCTGAAGCTTTCTTT. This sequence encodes CASSLLGTGGAEAFF.

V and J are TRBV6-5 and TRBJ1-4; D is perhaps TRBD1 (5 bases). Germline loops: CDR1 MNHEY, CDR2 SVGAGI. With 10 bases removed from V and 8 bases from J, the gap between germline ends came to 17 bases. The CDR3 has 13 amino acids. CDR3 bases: TGTGCCACCTCAGGGATTTTAGGAGAAAAACTGTTTTTT. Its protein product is CATSGILGEKLFF.

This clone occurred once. The CDR3 DNA reads TGTGCCAGCACCGATGCGACAGGGTACGCAGAGACCCAGTACTTC. Amino acids: CASTDATGYAETQYF. This chain connects TRBV2 to TRBJ2-5; 7 nucleotides match TRBD1. Germline CDR1 SNHLY, CDR2 FYNNEI. Trimming cost V 7 bases and J 4 bases; bases outside gene matches: 12. CDR3 size: 15 residues.

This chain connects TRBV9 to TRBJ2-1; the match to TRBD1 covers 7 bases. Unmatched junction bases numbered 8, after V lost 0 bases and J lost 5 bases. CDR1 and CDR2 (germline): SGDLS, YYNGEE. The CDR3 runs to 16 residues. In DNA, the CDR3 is TGTGCCAGCAGCGTAGGAGAGAACAGGGGCCACAATGAGCAGTTCTTC. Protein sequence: CASSVGENRGHNEQFF.

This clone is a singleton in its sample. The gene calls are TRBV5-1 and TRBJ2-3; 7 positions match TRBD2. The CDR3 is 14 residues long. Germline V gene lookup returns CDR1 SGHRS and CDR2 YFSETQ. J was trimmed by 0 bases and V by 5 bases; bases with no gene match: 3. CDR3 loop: CASRERDSTDTQYF. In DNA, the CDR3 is TGCGCCAGCAGAGAGCGGGACAGCACAGATACGCAGTATTTT.

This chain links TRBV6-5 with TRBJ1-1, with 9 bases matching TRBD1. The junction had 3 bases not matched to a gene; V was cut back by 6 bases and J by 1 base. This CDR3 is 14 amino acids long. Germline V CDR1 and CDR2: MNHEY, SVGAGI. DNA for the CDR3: TGTGCCAGCAGATTGACAGGGGGGAACACTGAAGCTTTCTTT. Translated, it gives CASRLTGGNTEAFF.

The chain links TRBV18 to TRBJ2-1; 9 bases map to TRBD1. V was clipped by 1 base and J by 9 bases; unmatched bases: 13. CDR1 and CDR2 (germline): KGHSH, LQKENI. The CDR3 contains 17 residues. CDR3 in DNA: TGTGCCAGCTCACCACGAACTGCCGGGACAGGGACAGGTGAGCAGTTCTTC. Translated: CASSPRTAGTGTGEQFF.

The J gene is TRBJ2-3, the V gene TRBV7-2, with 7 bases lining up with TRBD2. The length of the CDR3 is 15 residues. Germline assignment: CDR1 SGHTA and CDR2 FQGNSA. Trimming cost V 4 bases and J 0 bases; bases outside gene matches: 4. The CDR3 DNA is TGTGCCAGCAGCTACGGACTAGGTAGCACAGATACGCAGTATTTT. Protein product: CASSYGLGSTDTQYF.